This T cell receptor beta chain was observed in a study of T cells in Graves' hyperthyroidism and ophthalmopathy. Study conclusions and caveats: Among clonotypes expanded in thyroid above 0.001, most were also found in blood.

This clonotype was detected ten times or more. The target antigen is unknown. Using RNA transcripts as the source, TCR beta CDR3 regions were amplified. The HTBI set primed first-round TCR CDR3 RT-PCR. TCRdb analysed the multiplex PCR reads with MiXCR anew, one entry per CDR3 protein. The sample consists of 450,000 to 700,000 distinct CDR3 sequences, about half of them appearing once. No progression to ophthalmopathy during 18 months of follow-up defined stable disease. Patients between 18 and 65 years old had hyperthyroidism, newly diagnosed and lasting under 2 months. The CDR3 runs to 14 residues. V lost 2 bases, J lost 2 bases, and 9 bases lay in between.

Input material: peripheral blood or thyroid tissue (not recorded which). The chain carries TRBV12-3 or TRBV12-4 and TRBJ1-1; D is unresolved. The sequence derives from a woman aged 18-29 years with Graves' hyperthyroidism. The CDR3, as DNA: TGTGCCAGCAGTTTACCCCGGGCCAACACTGAAGCTTTCTTT. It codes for CASSLPRANTEAFF.